The T cell receptor (beta chain) described here comes from a study of T-cell memory formation after mild COVID-19. Study outcomes and limitations: Specificity for SARS-CoV-2 was not confirmed among the second-wave clones peaking on day 37. Some responding clones appeared in pre-infection memory, suggesting cross-reactive memory joined. A second wave expanding day 15 to 37 was CD4+-biased; contracting clones were balanced.

V lost 5 bases and J lost 4; bases outside the gene matches: 6. The germline V gene has CDR1 MNHEY and CDR2 SVGEGT. The CDR3 covers 14 residues. To note about this clonotype: No antigen is known for it.

Employing constant-segment primers, 5'RACE generated TCR alpha and TCR beta cDNA libraries bearing sample barcodes and UMIs. TCRdb re-analysed the 5' RACE reads in MiXCR, keeping a single row per CDR3 protein. The sample consists of about 150,000 distinct CDR3 sequences, less than 25% of them appearing once. Sequencing was carried out using PBMCs or a T cell subset sorted from them (not recorded which). The chain has TRBV6-2 or TRBV6-3 and TRBJ1-1; TRBD1 agrees at 8 bases. The clonotype was recovered from an adult woman who had mild COVID-19 (a few samples of this study predate the infection). Cell type and time point are not known. CDR3: CASSRIGTGTEAFF. The CDR3 region has the DNA TGTGCCAGCAGTCGCATCGGGACAGGCACTGAAGCTTTCTTT.